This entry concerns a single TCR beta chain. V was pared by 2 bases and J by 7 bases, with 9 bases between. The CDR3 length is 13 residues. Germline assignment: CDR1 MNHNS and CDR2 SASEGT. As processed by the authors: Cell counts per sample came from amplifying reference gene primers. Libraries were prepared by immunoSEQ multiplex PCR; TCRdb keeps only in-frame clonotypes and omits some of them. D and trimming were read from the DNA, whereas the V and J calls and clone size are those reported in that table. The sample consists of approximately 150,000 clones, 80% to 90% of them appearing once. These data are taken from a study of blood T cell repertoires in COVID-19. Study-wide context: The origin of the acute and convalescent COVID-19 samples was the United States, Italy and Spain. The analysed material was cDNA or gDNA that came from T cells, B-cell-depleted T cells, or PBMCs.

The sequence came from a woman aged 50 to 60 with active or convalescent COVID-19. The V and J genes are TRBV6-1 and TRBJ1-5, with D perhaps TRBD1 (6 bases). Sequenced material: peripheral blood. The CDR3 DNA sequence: TGTGCCAGCAGTGAAACAGGGCGACAGCCCCAGCATTTT. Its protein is CASSETGRQPQHF.